Listed below are T cell receptor beta chains from one sample, sequenced in a study of shared clonotypes between healthy human individuals. Assay used: immunoSEQ multiplex PCR; TCRdb lists only in-frame clones, some missing. The data contain approximately 2,000,000 clones, just under 95% of them singletons. Sequences were obtained from naive CD4+ T cells from PBMCs. All receptors come from a man younger than 30 in good health. Some clones in this sample may be carry-over from other donors' samples. Each CDR3 is given with its conserved first and last residue. D genes are given only for firm matches. The size of a clone is reported for some rows only, either as once, few or many, or as a class for expanded clones.

>TRBJ1-1|TRBV28|TRBD1|NA
CASSSTGMNTEAFF
TGTGCCAGCAGTTCGACAGGGATGAACACTGAAGCTTTCTTT
>TRBJ1-1|TRBV19|NA|NA
CASSMGLGPVGEAFF
TGTGCCAGTAGTATGGGGCTCGGGCCCGTGGGAGAAGCTTTCTTT
>TRBJ2-7|TRBV7-6|TRBD2|NA
CASSTRPPSGTSYEQYF
TGTGCCAGCAGCACCCGCCCCCCCAGCGGGACCTCCTACGAGCAGTACTTC
>TRBJ2-7|TRBV28|NA|NA
CASSPPRVGAYEQYF
TGTGCCAGCAGTCCCCCCCGGGTGGGGGCCTACGAGCAGTACTTC
>TRBJ2-5|TRBV30|NA|NA
CAWSVLEVGGETQYF
TGTGCCTGGAGTGTACTAGAGGTGGGGGGAGAGACCCAGTACTTC
>TRBJ1-1|TRBV5-1|NA|NA
CASSLATGGWTEAFF
TGCGCCAGCAGCTTGGCTACAGGTGGTTGGACTGAAGCTTTCTTT
>TRBJ1-1|TRBV7-9|NA|few
CASSLVSSEAFF
TGTGCCAGCAGCTTGGTTTCAAGTGAAGCTTTCTTT
>TRBJ2-2|TRBV18|NA|NA
CASSPLQRAQTGELFF
TGTGCCAGCTCACCACTCCAGCGGGCACAAACCGGGGAGCTGTTTTTT
>TRBJ1-1|TRBV27|TRBD1|NA
CASSDRGWSEAFF
TGTGCCAGCAGCGACAGGGGGTGGTCTGAAGCTTTCTTT
>TRBJ2-5|TRBV9|NA|NA
CASSQASAETQYF
TGTGCCAGCAGCCAGGCGAGTGCAGAGACCCAGTACTTC
>TRBJ1-1|TRBV30|NA|NA
CAWSGQTRGTEAFF
TGTGCCTGGAGTGGCCAAACACGGGGAACTGAAGCTTTCTTT
>TRBJ2-1|TRBV7-8|TRBD1|once
CASSFYRDRGHEQFF
TGTGCCAGCAGCTTCTATCGGGACAGGGGGCATGAGCAGTTCTTC
>TRBJ2-3|TRBV7-2|NA|NA
CATLRGGRDTQYF
TGTGCCACTTTGAGGGGGGGAAGAGATACGCAGTATTTT
>TRBJ1-6|TRBV11-2|NA|NA
CASSLDPGQPPLHF
TGTGCCAGCAGCTTAGATCCTGGGCAGCCACCCCTCCACTTT
>TRBJ2-2|TRBV19|NA|NA
CASRGGRDTGELFF
TGTGCCAGTAGAGGGGGGCGCGACACCGGGGAGCTGTTTTTT
>TRBJ1-2|TRBV6-6|TRBD1|once
CASGGQGLGYGYTF
TGTGCCAGCGGTGGACAGGGGTTGGGCTATGGCTACACCTTC
>TRBJ2-1|TRBV19|NA|NA
CASSIGPGLFLYEQFF
TGTGCCAGTAGTATTGGCCCGGGGCTATTTTTATATGAGCAGTTCTTC
>TRBJ2-7|TRBV29-1|NA|NA
CSVGVGSSYEQYF
TGCAGCGTTGGGGTGGGGAGCTCCTACGAGCAGTACTTC
>TRBJ1-2|TRBV27|NA|NA
CASNRGRGSYGYTF
TGTGCCAGCAACCGGGGCCGGGGGAGTTATGGCTACACCTTC
>TRBJ2-3|TRBV28|NA|NA
CASSLLGPRRTDTQYF
TGTGCCAGCAGTTTATTGGGGCCCCGCCGCACAGATACGCAGTATTTT
>TRBJ2-7|TRBV5-1|NA|NA
CASSPPGHFYEQYF
TGCGCCAGCAGCCCCCCGGGACACTTCTACGAGCAGTACTTC
>TRBJ1-1|TRBV2|TRBD1|once
CASWSPRLHRGTEAFF
TGTGCCAGCTGGTCCCCGAGACTACACAGGGGAACTGAAGCTTTCTTT
>TRBJ2-1|TRBV5-4|TRBD2|NA
CASSLESGSREGVF
TGTGCCAGCAGCTTGGAAAGCGGGAGCAGGGAAGGAGTCTTC
>TRBJ2-5|TRBV27|NA|NA
CASSLSDGLGETQYF
TGTGCCAGCAGTTTATCCGACGGTCTGGGAGAGACCCAGTACTTC
>TRBJ2-3|TRBV28|NA|NA
CASSPRLAPTDTQYF
TGTGCCAGCAGTCCCCGACTGGCCCCTACCGATACGCAGTATTTT
>TRBJ2-1|TRBV5-4|TRBD2|NA
CASSHASGSGTYNEQFF
TGTGCCAGCAGCCACGCTAGCGGGAGTGGCACCTACAATGAGCAGTTCTTC
>TRBJ2-5|TRBV10-3|TRBD2|NA
CATHGGILSRQETQYF
TGTGCCACCCACGGGGGGATTCTCAGTCGGCAAGAGACCCAGTACTTC
>TRBJ2-3|TRBV7-9|TRBD2|NA
CASSFGLAGGWSADTQYF
TGTGCCAGCAGCTTCGGGCTAGCGGGAGGGTGGAGCGCAGATACGCAGTATTTT
>TRBJ2-7|TRBV28|TRBD2|NA
CASSSPAGETYEQYF
TGTGCCAGCAGTTCCCCAGCGGGAGAAACCTACGAGCAGTACTTC
>TRBJ1-2|TRBV6-1|NA|NA
CASSESQGLLNGYTF
TGTGCCAGCAGTGAATCTCAGGGTTTGCTAAATGGCTACACCTTC
>TRBJ1-2|TRBV28|NA|few
CASTMTGLGYTF
TGTGCCAGCACCATGACGGGTTTAGGCTACACCTTC
>TRBJ2-2|TRBV7-2|NA|NA
CASSLSLDYPGELFF
TGTGCCAGCAGCTTATCATTAGATTACCCCGGGGAGCTGTTTTTT
>TRBJ1-1|TRBV6-5|TRBD1|few
CASSLRRGRGAFF
TGTGCCAGCAGCCTCAGGAGGGGCAGGGGGGCTTTCTTT
>TRBJ1-2|TRBV7-9|NA|NA
CASSPTGPNYGYTF
TGTGCCAGCAGCCCAACGGGACCTAACTATGGCTACACCTTC
>TRBJ1-5|TRBV19|TRBD1|NA
CASSIDTRQGSHGNQPQHF
TGTGCCAGTAGTATAGATACCAGACAGGGAAGTCACGGCAATCAGCCCCAGCATTTT
>TRBJ2-7|TRBV20-1|NA|NA
CSALTEYEQYF
TGCAGTGCACTTACCGAATACGAGCAGTACTTC
>TRBJ2-1|TRBV7-2|TRBD2|NA
CASSLLPGLAGGWQFF
TGTGCCAGCAGCTTACTCCCGGGACTAGCGGGAGGATGGCAGTTCTTC
>TRBJ2-2|TRBV2|NA|NA
CASSAENTGELFF
TGTGCCAGCAGCGCAGAAAACACCGGGGAGCTGTTTTTT
>TRBJ2-5|TRBV12-5|NA|NA
CASGFSGGETQYF
TGTGCTAGTGGTTTTTCTGGAGGAGAGACCCAGTACTTC
>TRBJ1-5|TRBV5-1|NA|NA
CASSLGTGQPQHF
TGCGCCAGCAGCTTGGGCACGGGTCAGCCCCAGCATTTT
>TRBJ2-1|TRBV29-1|NA|NA
CSVTPGYNEQFF
TGCAGCGTTACTCCGGGCTACAATGAGCAGTTCTTC
>TRBJ1-1|TRBV7-3|NA|once
CASSLLGGSTEAFF
TGTGCCAGCAGCTTACTGGGGGGGAGCACTGAAGCTTTCTTT